This TCR beta chain is drawn from a study of blood T cell repertoires in COVID-19. At the level of the study: Spain, Italy and the United States supplied samples that represented acute and convalescent COVID-19.

Assay used: immunoSEQ multiplex PCR; TCRdb lists only in-frame clones, some missing. The sample consists of about 260,000 clones, about 87% of them appearing once. There are 15 residues in the CDR3. Looked up from germline, CDR1 is SGHNT and CDR2 is YYREEE (reference sequence). Deletions cut 4 bases from V and 0 bases from J, with 14 bases between. The clonotype originates from a woman between 40 and 50 years old who had been exposed to COVID-19. Sample: PBMCs or T cells enriched from blood (not recorded which). V and J are TRBV5-4 and TRBJ2-7, with D tentatively TRBD1 (7 bases). The CDR3 reads CASSAGTASSYEQYF. In nucleotides, the CDR3 is TGTGCCAGCAGCGCGGGGACAGCGAGCTCCTACGAGCAGTACTTC.